Listed below are T cell receptor beta chains from one sample, sequenced in a study of siplizumab effects on memory and regulatory T cells. Generated by immunoSEQ multiplex PCR, the TCRdb table keeps only in-frame clones and is missing some. The top ten hold roughly 0.25% of the sample, which has just over 40,000 clones, about 89% seen once. The specimen sequenced was naive CD4+ T cells sorted from blood. These receptors were collected from a human donor in good health. The CDR3 runs from the conserved cysteine through the conserved F or W. A D gene is named only where the DNA matches it firmly. Part of the rows lack a size; the others show once, few, many or a class for expanded clones.

TRBD1,-,TRBV5-8,TRBJ2-7,CASSFRQGVYEQYF,TGTGCCAGCAGCTTTCGACAGGGGGTCTACGAGCAGTACTTC
TRBD2,-,TRBV6-1,TRBJ2-1,CASRERGGAGNEQFF,TGTGCCAGCAGGGAGCGGGGGGGCGCGGGGAATGAGCAGTTCTTC
-,-,TRBV10-1,TRBJ2-5,CASRRDAETQYF,TGCGCCTCCAGGCGGGATGCAGAGACCCAGTACTTC
-,few,TRBV10-1,TRBJ2-7,CASSEFTVYEQYF,TGCGCCAGCAGTGAGTTCACAGTGTACGAGCAGTACTTC
-,-,TRBV11-2,TRBJ1-2,CASSSDSYGYTF,TGTGCCAGCAGCTCGGACAGCTATGGCTACACCTTC
-,-,TRBV27,TRBJ2-7,CASSLRGQGYMDEQYF,TGTGCCAGCAGCCTCCGGGGGCAGGGGTATATGGACGAGCAGTACTTC
-,-,TRBV30,TRBJ1-2,CAWSVRLWKTF,TGTGCCTGGAGTGTACGACTCTGGAAAACCTTC
-,-,TRBV11-2,TRBJ1-4,CASSLDTGRNEKLFF,TGTGCCAGCAGCTTAGATACAGGCCGCAATGAAAAACTGTTTTTT
-,-,TRBV7-2,TRBJ1-2,CASSSREGANYGYTF,TGTGCCAGCAGCTCCAGGGAGGGAGCTAACTATGGCTACACCTTC
-,-,TRBV10-3,TRBJ2-2,CAISESGNPDTGELFF,TGTGCCATCAGTGAGTCAGGGAATCCGGACACCGGGGAGCTGTTTTTT
-,-,TRBV29-1,TRBJ2-5,CSVVGESTQETQYF,TGCAGCGTTGTTGGGGAGTCTACCCAAGAGACCCAGTACTTC
-,-,TRBV19,TRBJ1-6,CASSNAGGRNSPLHF,TGTGCCAGTAGCAACGCAGGAGGGCGAAATTCACCCCTCCACTTT
-,-,TRBV19,TRBJ1-2,CASSISQGNYGYTF,TGTGCCAGTAGTATCTCCCAGGGGAACTATGGCTACACCTTC
-,-,TRBV30,TRBJ2-7,CAWTGSYEQYF,TGTGCCTGGACAGGCAGCTACGAGCAGTACTTC
-,-,TRBV5-1,TRBJ2-7,CASSLVADSYEQYF,TGCGCCAGCAGCTTGGTGGCAGACTCCTACGAGCAGTACTTC
-,-,TRBV7-2,TRBJ2-2,CASSLVANTGELFF,TGTGCCAGCAGCTTAGTTGCGAACACCGGGGAGCTGTTTTTT
-,-,TRBV5-1,TRBJ2-7,CASSFLRSYEQYF,TGCGCCAGCAGCTTCCTCAGATCCTACGAGCAGTACTTC
-,-,TRBV5-1,TRBJ2-7,CASSWGGIGYSEQYF,TGCGCCAGCAGCTGGGGTGGGATAGGGTACTCCGAGCAGTACTTC
TRBD2,-,TRBV7-9,TRBJ2-1,CASSLTAGGSEQFF,TGTGCCAGCAGCTTAACGGCGGGGGGCAGTGAGCAGTTCTTC
-,once,TRBV15,TRBJ2-7,CATSRDGGNYEQYF,TGTGCCACCAGCAGAGATGGGGGAAACTACGAGCAGTACTTC
-,few,TRBV14,TRBJ1-5,CASSQGSLNQPQHF,TGTGCCAGCAGCCAAGGCAGTCTCAATCAGCCCCAGCATTTT
TRBD1,-,TRBV5-1,TRBJ2-2,CASSATGTRTGELFF,TGCGCCAGCAGCGCGACAGGGACGCGTACCGGGGAGCTGTTTTTT
-,-,TRBV5-8,TRBJ2-1,CASSLGESSYNEQFF,TGTGCCAGCAGCCTTGGGGAGAGCTCCTACAATGAGCAGTTCTTC
-,few,TRBV7-9,TRBJ1-2,CASSRGPEDYGYTF,TGTGCCAGCAGCAGGGGCCCCGAGGACTATGGCTACACCTTC